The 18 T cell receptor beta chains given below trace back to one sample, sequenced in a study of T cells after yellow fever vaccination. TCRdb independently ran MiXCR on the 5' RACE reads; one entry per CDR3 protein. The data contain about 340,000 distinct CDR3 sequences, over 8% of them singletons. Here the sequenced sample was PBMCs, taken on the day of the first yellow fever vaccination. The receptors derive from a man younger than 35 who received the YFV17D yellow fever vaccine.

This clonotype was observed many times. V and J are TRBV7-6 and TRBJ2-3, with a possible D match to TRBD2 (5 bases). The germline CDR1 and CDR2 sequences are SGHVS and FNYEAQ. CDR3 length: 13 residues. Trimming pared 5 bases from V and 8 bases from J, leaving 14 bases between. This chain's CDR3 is CASSPDTRGTQYF. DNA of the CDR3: TGTGCCAGCAGCCCCGACACTCGGGGTACGCAGTATTTT.

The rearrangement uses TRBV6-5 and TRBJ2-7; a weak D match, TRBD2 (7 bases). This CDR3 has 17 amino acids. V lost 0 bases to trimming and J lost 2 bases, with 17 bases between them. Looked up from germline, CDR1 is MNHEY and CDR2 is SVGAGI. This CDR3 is CASSYSQGGGSPYEQYF. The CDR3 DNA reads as TGTGCCAGCAGTTACTCCCAAGGCGGGGGCTCCCCCTACGAGCAGTACTTC.

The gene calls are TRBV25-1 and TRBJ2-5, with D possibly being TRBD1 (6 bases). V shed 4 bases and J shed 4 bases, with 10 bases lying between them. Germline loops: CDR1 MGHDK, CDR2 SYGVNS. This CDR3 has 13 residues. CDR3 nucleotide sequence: TGTGCCAGCAGTGGAACAGGGTCAGAGACCCAGTACTTC. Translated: CASSGTGSETQYF.

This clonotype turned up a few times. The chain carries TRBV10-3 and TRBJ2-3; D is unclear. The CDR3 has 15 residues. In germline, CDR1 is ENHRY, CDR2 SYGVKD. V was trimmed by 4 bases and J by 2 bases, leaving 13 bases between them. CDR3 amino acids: CAISGADRVTDTQYF. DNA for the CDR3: TGTGCCATCAGTGGGGCCGATAGGGTCACAGATACGCAGTATTTT.

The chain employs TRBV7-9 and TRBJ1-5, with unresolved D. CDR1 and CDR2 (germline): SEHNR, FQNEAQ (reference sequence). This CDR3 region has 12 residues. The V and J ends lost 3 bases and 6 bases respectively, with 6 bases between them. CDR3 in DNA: TGTGCCAGCAGCTTCCTAAGTCAGCCCCAGCATTTT. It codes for CASSFLSQPQHF.

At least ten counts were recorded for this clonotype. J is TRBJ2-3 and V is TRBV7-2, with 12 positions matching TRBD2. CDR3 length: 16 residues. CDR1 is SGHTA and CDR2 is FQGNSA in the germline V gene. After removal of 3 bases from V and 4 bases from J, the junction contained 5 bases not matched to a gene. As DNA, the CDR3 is TGTGCCAGCAGCTTGTATCTAGCGGGGGGGCCAGATACGCAGTATTTT. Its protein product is CASSLYLAGGPDTQYF.

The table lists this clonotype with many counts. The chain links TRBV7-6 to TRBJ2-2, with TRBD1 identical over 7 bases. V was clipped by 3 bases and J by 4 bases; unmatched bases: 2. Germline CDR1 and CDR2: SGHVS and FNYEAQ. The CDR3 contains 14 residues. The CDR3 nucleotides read TGTGCCAGCAGCTTGGGACAGCTCACCGGGGAGCTGTTTTTT. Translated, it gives CASSLGQLTGELFF.

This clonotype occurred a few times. CDR3 DNA: TGTGCCAGCAGAGAAAGGGGAAATGAGCAGTTCTTC. Its protein is CASRERGNEQFF. V and J are TRBV12-3 or TRBV12-4 and TRBJ2-1, with D maybe TRBD1 (5 bases). The ends were cut back, 6 bases at V and 7 bases at J, with 10 bases in the middle. This CDR3 is 12 amino acids long.

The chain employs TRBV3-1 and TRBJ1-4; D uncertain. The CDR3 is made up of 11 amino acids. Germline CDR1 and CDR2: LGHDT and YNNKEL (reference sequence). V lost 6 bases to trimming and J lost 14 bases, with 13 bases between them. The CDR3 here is CASRHQGSLFF. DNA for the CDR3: TGTGCCAGCAGGCACCAAGGGAGTCTGTTTTTT.

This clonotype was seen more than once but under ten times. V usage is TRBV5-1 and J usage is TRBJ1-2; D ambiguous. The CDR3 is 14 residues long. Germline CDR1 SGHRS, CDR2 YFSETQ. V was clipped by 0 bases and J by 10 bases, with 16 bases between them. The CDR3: CASSLAEGGRYYTF. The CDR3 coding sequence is TGCGCCAGCAGCTTGGCTGAGGGAGGCCGATACTACACCTTC.

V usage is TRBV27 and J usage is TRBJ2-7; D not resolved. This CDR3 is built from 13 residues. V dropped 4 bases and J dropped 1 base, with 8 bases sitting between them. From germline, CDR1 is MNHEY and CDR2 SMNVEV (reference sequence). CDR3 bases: TGTGCCAGCAGTTCCCTAAAGTCCTACGAGCAGTACTTC. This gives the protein CASSSLKSYEQYF.

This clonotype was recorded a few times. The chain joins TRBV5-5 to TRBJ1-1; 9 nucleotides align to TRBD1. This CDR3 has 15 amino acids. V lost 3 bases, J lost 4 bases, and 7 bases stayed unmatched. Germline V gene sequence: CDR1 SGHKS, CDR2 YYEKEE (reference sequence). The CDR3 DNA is TGTGCCAGCAGCTCCGGGACAGGGAGGAGCACTGAAGCTTTCTTT. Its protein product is CASSSGTGRSTEAFF.

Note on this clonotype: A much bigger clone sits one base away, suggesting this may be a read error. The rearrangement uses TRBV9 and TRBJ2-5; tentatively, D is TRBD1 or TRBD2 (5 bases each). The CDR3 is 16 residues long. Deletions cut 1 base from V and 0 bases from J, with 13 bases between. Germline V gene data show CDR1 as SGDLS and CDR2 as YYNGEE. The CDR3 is CASSVYYGTNQETQYF. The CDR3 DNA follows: TGTGCCAGCAGCGTATACTACGGGACCAACCAAGAGACCCAGTACTTC.

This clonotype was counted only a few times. The CDR3 coding sequence is TGTGCCAGCAGCTCGACAGGGGTGCTTATGAACACTGAAGCTTTCTTT. Translation gives CASSSTGVLMNTEAFF. The gene calls are TRBV7-2 and TRBJ1-1, with TRBD1 identical over 8 bases. Germline V gene data show CDR1 as SGHTA and CDR2 as FQGNSA. This CDR3 is built from 16 residues. After removal of 4 bases from V and 0 bases from J, the junction contained 7 bases not matched to a gene.

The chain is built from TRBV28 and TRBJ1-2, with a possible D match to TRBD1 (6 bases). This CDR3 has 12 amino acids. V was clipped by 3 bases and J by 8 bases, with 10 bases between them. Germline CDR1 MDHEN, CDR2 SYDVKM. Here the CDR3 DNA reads TGTGCCAGCAGTTTCAGGGGCAGAGGCTACACCTTC. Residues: CASSFRGRGYTF.

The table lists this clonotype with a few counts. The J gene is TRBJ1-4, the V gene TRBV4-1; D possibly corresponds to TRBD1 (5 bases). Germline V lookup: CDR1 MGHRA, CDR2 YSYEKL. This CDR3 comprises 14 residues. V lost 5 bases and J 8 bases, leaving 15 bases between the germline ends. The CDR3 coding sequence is TGCGCCAGCAGCTCCTTATCCAAGGGGGAAAAACTGTTTTTT. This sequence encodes CASSSLSKGEKLFF.

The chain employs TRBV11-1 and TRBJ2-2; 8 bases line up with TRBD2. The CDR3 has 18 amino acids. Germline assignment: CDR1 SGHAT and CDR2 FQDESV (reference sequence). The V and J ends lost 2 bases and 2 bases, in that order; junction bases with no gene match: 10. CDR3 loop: CASSLIPLGLANTGELFF. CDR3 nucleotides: TGTGCCAGCAGCTTAATCCCCCTTGGACTAGCCAACACCGGGGAGCTGTTTTTT.

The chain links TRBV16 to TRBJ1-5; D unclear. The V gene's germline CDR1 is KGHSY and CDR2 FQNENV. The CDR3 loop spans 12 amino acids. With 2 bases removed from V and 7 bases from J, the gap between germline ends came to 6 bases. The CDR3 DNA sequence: TGTGCCAGCAGCCAAAACAAACAGCCCCAGCATTTT. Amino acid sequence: CASSQNKQPQHF.